These 18 T cell receptor beta chains share one sample of origin, sequenced in a study of cytomegalovirus exposure and HLA in healthy donors. The PCR ran on 60 Vbeta and 13 Jbeta primers. Sequencing was performed with immunoSEQ multiplex PCR; in TCRdb, only in-frame clones are kept and a portion is missing. The sample has about 120,000 clones; approximately 80% are singletons. The specimen sequenced was PBMCs. These receptors came from a man aged 18-30 years in good health and CMV-seropositive.

Comments on this clone: The germline gene is not matched at one end of the junction; a read error may be the cause. V gene TRBV7-9 combines with J gene TRBJ1-1; 8 bases agree with TRBD1. Germline lookup yields CDR1 SEHNR and CDR2 FQNEAQ (reference sequence). The length of the CDR3 is 17 residues. In DNA form, the CDR3 reads TGTTCCAGCAGTGACCCGACAGGGGCTCGGGGTGACACTGAAGCTTTCTTT. It encodes CSSSDPTGARGDTEAFF. Full variable domain (outside the CDR3, taken from reference TRBV7-9 and TRBJ1-1): DTGVSQNPRHKITKRGQNVTFRCDPISEHNRLYWYRQTLGQGPEFLTYFQNEAQLEKSRLLSDRFSAERPKGSFSTLEIQRTEQGDSAMYLCSSSDPTGARGDTEAFFGQGTRLTVV.

This sequence joins TRBV6-5 and TRBJ2-1, with 7 bases matching TRBD2. This CDR3 contains 12 residues. The trim removed 6 bases at V and 13 bases at J, leaving 9 bases unmatched. Looked up from germline, CDR1 is MNHEY and CDR2 is SVGAGI. Here the CDR3 DNA reads TGTGCCAGCAGCTCTCAGCGGGGACCACAGTTCTTC. It is translated as CASSSQRGPQFF.

The rearrangement joins TRBV30 to TRBJ1-1; D ambiguous. Germline V gene data show CDR1 as GTSNPN and CDR2 as SVGIG (reference sequence). Trimming took off 0 bases at V and 11 bases at J, with 13 bases between the two ends. The CDR3 is 12 amino acids. CDR3 protein: CAWSVRGGSAFF. CDR3 sequence (DNA): TGTGCCTGGAGTGTACGTGGAGGGTCTGCTTTCTTT.

The rearrangement joins TRBV6-1 to TRBJ1-5; D ambiguous. CDR3 length: 14 amino acids. The germline V and J ends were trimmed by 2 bases and 7 bases, with 12 bases remaining between them. CDR1 and CDR2 (germline): MNHNS, SASEGT. In DNA, the CDR3 is TGTGCCAGCAGTGAATCCTCGAGCCGCCAGCCCCAGCATTTT. This encodes CASSESSSRQPQHF.

This rearrangement joins TRBV11-3 to TRBJ2-7; perhaps TRBD2 as D (5 bases). V was shortened by 3 bases and J by 6 bases, with 15 bases between the two germline ends. The CDR3 runs to 14 residues. CDR1 and CDR2 from the germline V gene are SGHNT and YENEEA. CDR3 sequence reads: CASSLGTPRGEQYF. As DNA, the CDR3 is TGTGCCAGCAGCTTGGGAACGCCTCGGGGCGAGCAGTACTTC.

The rearrangement uses TRBV9 and TRBJ2-3, with D tentatively TRBD2 (5 bases). The ends were cut back, 2 bases at V and 3 bases at J, with 10 bases in the middle. The CDR3 sequence is 14 residues long. CDR1 is SGDLS, CDR2 YYNGEE, per germline. CDR3 in amino acids: CASSVPRGTDTQYF. In DNA form, the CDR3 reads TGTGCCAGCAGCGTCCCGCGAGGGACAGATACGCAGTATTTT. The full variable domain, completed using reference TRBV9 and TRBJ2-3, is DSGVTQTPKHLITATGQRVTLRCSPRSGDLSVYWYQQSLDQGLQFLIQYYNGEERAKGNILERFSAQQFPDLHSELNLSSLELGDSALYFCASSVPRGTDTQYFGPGTRLTVL.

The CDR3 DNA sequence: TGTGCCAGCAGGTCGGCAGATACGCAGTATTTT. Translated, it gives CASRSADTQYF. The J gene is TRBJ2-3, the V gene TRBV9; no clear D gene. This CDR3 is built from 11 residues. Per germline, CDR1 SGDLS and CDR2 YYNGEE. With 5 bases removed from V and 4 bases from J, the gap between germline ends came to 5 bases. Drawing the rest from reference TRBV9 and TRBJ2-3, the complete variable domain is DSGVTQTPKHLITATGQRVTLRCSPRSGDLSVYWYQQSLDQGLQFLIQYYNGEERAKGNILERFSAQQFPDLHSELNLSSLELGDSALYFCASRSADTQYFGPGTRLTVL.

The chain employs TRBV5-5 and TRBJ1-2; D call uncertain. Germline-derived CDR1 and CDR2 are SGHKS and YYEKEE (reference sequence). Trimming shortened V by 4 bases and J by 3 bases, and 16 bases separated the two germline ends. This CDR3 is built from 15 residues. The CDR3 DNA sequence: TGTGCCAGCAGCAAGACACCTTTAGACGACTATGGCTACACCTTC. Translation: CASSKTPLDDYGYTF.

The chain employs TRBV5-8 and TRBJ2-3; 10 bases map to TRBD1. With V trimmed by 6 bases and J by 1 base, 5 bases remained unmatched. CDR1 SGHTS and CDR2 YDEGEE come from the germline V gene. This CDR3 comprises 15 residues. CDR3 bases: TGTGCCAGCACCCCCGGGACAGGGGGCACAGATACGCAGTATTTT. It codes for CASTPGTGGTDTQYF.

This clone has just a few counts. The chain recombines TRBV29-1 with TRBJ2-1; 11 bases line up with TRBD2. Trimming at V came to 7 bases and at J to 2 bases, leaving 10 bases not matched to a gene. The CDR3 has 16 amino acids. Germline V gives CDR1 SQVTM, CDR2 ANQGSEA. CDR3 DNA sequence: TGCAGCGGCGATCTAGCGGGAGGCCCTACCTACAATGAGCAGTTCTTC. Residues: CSGDLAGGPTYNEQFF.

This rearrangement joins TRBV5-1 to TRBJ1-1; no clear D. V was trimmed by 4 bases and J by 5 bases, leaving 18 bases between them. Germline CDR1 reads SGHRS; CDR2 reads YFSETQ. This CDR3 spans 15 amino acids. This CDR3 reads CASSPSRGRLTEAFF. CDR3 sequence (DNA): TGCGCCAGCAGCCCGTCGAGAGGGAGATTAACTGAAGCTTTCTTT.

This clone was observed a handful of times. The V gene is TRBV2, the J gene TRBJ1-2; D gene ambiguous. Per germline, CDR1 SNHLY and CDR2 FYNNEI. This CDR3 is built from 12 residues. Trimming left V 7 bases short and J 5 bases short, with 11 bases between. The DNA of the CDR3 is TGTGCCAGCATTCTGAGGGAATATGGCTACACCTTC. Its translation is CASILREYGYTF.

This chain joins TRBV7-2 and TRBJ1-6; 9 bases are shared with TRBD1. With V trimmed by 2 bases and J by 10 bases, 9 bases remained unmatched. CDR3 length equals 16 residues. Germline-derived CDR1 and CDR2 are SGHTA and FQGNSA. Here the CDR3 DNA reads TGTGCCAGCAGCTTATTAGCTCCGGGACAGGGCTCACCCCTCCACTTT. This encodes CASSLLAPGQGSPLHF.

The chain combines TRBV27 with TRBJ1-1; a weak D match, TRBD1 (5 bases). The CDR3 has 11 residues. The germline V gene encodes CDR1 MNHEY and CDR2 SMNVEV (reference sequence). The ends were cut back, 7 bases at V and 11 bases at J, with 14 bases in the middle. CDR3 residues: CASTLGLGAFF. CDR3 bases: TGTGCCAGCACCCTGGGACTTGGTGCTTTCTTT.

The chain links TRBV5-4 to TRBJ2-3; 9 nucleotides line up with TRBD2. J gave up 2 bases and V 5 bases, and 12 bases lay outside the gene matches. The germline gives CDR1 SGHNT, CDR2 YYREEE (reference sequence). The CDR3 length is 17 residues. The CDR3, as DNA: TGTGCCAGCAGATCTCTAGCGGGGAGCGCCTACACAGATACGCAGTATTTT. Translated, it gives CASRSLAGSAYTDTQYF.

This sequence joins TRBV30 and TRBJ1-2; 9 positions match TRBD1. Germline V gene data show CDR1 as GTSNPN and CDR2 as SVGIG (reference sequence). With V trimmed by 1 base and J by 4 bases, 4 bases remained unmatched. CDR3 length: 14 residues. This CDR3 reads CAWSETGGSYGYTF. The CDR3 DNA follows: TGTGCCTGGAGTGAAACAGGGGGCAGCTATGGCTACACCTTC.

The chain employs TRBV5-1 and TRBJ2-7; D is perhaps TRBD2 (6 bases). Trimming shortened V by 3 bases and J by 3 bases, and 13 bases separated the two germline ends. There are 14 residues in the CDR3. Germline assignment: CDR1 SGHRS and CDR2 YFSETQ. CDR3 residues: CASSWDAGGYEQYF. CDR3 nucleotide sequence: TGCGCCAGCAGCTGGGACGCCGGGGGCTACGAGCAGTACTTC.

This CDR3 is CASGTATTNEKLFF. DNA of the CDR3: TGTGCCTCCGGGACAGCTACAACTAATGAAAAACTGTTTTTT. The chain uses TRBV2 and TRBJ1-4; 7 bases fit TRBD1. There are 14 residues in the CDR3. The junction had 6 bases not matched to a gene; V was cut back by 11 bases and J by 0 bases. CDR1 and CDR2 from the germline V gene are SNHLY and FYNNEI.